Below, 28 T cell receptor beta chains from the same sample are listed, as sequenced in a study of blood T cell repertoires in COVID-19. This table comes from immunoSEQ multiplex PCR, and its TCRdb copy is limited to in-frame clones, with some not included. Here the sample spans about 130,000 clones, about 80% being singletons. Sequences were obtained from peripheral blood. The receptor source for this set is a woman in her fifties or sixties with acute or convalescent COVID-19.

The chain employs TRBV7-9 and TRBJ2-5; 7 nucleotides align to TRBD2. V lost 5 bases and J lost 1; bases outside the gene matches: 7. Germline CDR1 and CDR2: SEHNR and FQNEAQ (reference sequence). The CDR3 extends over 15 amino acids. The CDR3 DNA reads TGTGCCAGCAGCCGACAGAGGACTAGCCAAGAGACCCAGTACTTC. This encodes CASSRQRTSQETQYF.

This chain links TRBV2 with TRBJ1-1; D not certain. Germline lookup yields CDR1 SNHLY and CDR2 FYNNEI. V dropped 5 bases and J dropped 1 base, with 5 bases sitting between them. The CDR3 loop spans 12 amino acids. DNA of the CDR3: TGTGCCAGCAGTCGGGAGAACACTGAAGCTTTCTTT. Its translation is CASSRENTEAFF.

On this clone: Other nucleotide sequences in the sample specify the same CDR3. V and J are TRBV7-9 and TRBJ2-1; the D gene is possibly TRBD1 (5 bases). The CDR3 length is 15 residues. V lost 1 base and J lost 0, with 7 bases in between. Germline CDR1 is SEHNR and CDR2 is FQNEAQ (reference sequence). This CDR3 is CASSLGQGSYNEQFF. The CDR3 nucleotides are TGTGCCAGCAGCTTAGGGCAGGGCTCCTACAATGAGCAGTTCTTC.

This clone was picked up one time. This chain links TRBV29-1 with TRBJ1-6, with a weak D call TRBD1 (6 bases). V lost 7 bases to trimming and J lost 4 bases, with 11 bases between them. Germline V gene data show CDR1 as SQVTM and CDR2 as ANQGSEA. The CDR3 has 13 residues. The CDR3 loop reads CSARTDYNSPLHF. CDR3 coding DNA: TGCAGCGCCAGGACAGATTATAATTCACCCCTCCACTTT.

The J gene is TRBJ1-1, the V gene TRBV30; D uncertain. The CDR3 is 13 amino acids. Germline V CDR1 and CDR2: GTSNPN, SVGIG (reference sequence). With 3 bases removed from V and 0 bases from J, the gap between germline ends came to 8 bases. This CDR3 reads CAWRANLNTEAFF. CDR3 bases: TGTGCCTGGAGGGCCAATCTGAACACTGAAGCTTTCTTT.

This clone was recorded once. This sequence joins TRBV5-5 and TRBJ1-1; D is ambiguous. This CDR3 is built from 14 residues. The V and J ends lost 5 bases and 11 bases respectively, with 22 bases between them. Germline CDR1 is SGHKS and CDR2 is YYEKEE (reference sequence). CDR3 bases: TGTGCCAGCAGACCAATCCTAGCTATGGCAAGCGCTTTCTTT. Translated, it gives CASRPILAMASAFF.

The chain has TRBV7-7 and TRBJ1-4; 7 bases fit TRBD1. The CDR3 covers 15 residues. Germline V lookup: CDR1 SSHAT, CDR2 FNYEAQ (reference sequence). V lost 3 bases to trimming and J lost 3 bases; unmatched junction nucleotides: 4. Here the CDR3 DNA reads TGTGCCAGCAGCTTGACAGGGTCGGCTAATGAAAAACTGTTTTTT. Its protein is CASSLTGSANEKLFF.

The genes are TRBV18 and TRBJ1-1; 9 bases are shared with TRBD1. The CDR3 consists of 14 residues. From germline, CDR1 is KGHSH and CDR2 LQKENI. Trimming cost V 5 bases and J 8 bases; bases outside gene matches: 9. CDR3 residues: CASSSTGGRAEAFF. The CDR3 DNA sequence: TGTGCCAGCTCATCTACAGGGGGCCGGGCCGAAGCTTTCTTT. Combining the CDR3 with reference TRBV18 and TRBJ1-1 gives the whole variable domain NAGVMQNPRHLVRRRGQEARLRCSPMKGHSHVYWYRQLPEEGLKFMVYLQKENIIDESGMPKERFSAEFPKEGPSILRIQQVVRGDSAAYFCASSSTGGRAEAFFGQGTRLTVV.

The chain carries TRBV3-1 (or the pseudogene TRBV3-2) and TRBJ2-1, with 9 bases that match TRBD1. The ends lost 6 bases at V and 9 bases at J; junction bases unmatched: 0. The CDR3 spans 11 residues. In germline, CDR1 is LGHDT, CDR2 YNNKEL (reference sequence). The DNA for the CDR3 is TGTGCCAGCAGGACAGGGGGTGAGCAGTTCTTC. Protein sequence: CASRTGGEQFF.

The gene calls are TRBV5-1 and TRBJ1-6; 7 bases are shared with TRBD1. The V gene's germline CDR1 is SGHRS and CDR2 YFSETQ. CDR3 length: 16 amino acids. Trimming took 0 bases from V and 2 from J; bases not matched to a gene: 2. CDR3 loop: CASSLAGTAYNSPLHF. The CDR3 DNA is TGCGCCAGCAGCTTGGCCGGGACAGCCTATAATTCACCCCTCCACTTT.

This chain joins TRBV27 and TRBJ1-2; TRBD1 agrees at 7 bases. Trimming took 3 bases from V and 5 from J; bases not matched to a gene: 18. Germline V gene lookup returns CDR1 MNHEY and CDR2 SMNVEV (reference sequence). This CDR3 is built from 18 residues. The CDR3 loop reads CASSFAPGQSLQGYGYTF. In DNA form, the CDR3 reads TGTGCCAGCAGTTTCGCACCGGGACAGTCCCTTCAAGGGTATGGCTACACCTTC.

The V call is TRBV6-6, the J call TRBJ2-7, with TRBD1 matching 7 bases. The CDR3 covers 12 residues. Germline V gives CDR1 MNHNY, CDR2 SVGAGI (reference sequence). After removal of 8 bases from V and 0 bases from J, the junction contained 1 base not matched to a gene. As DNA, the CDR3 is TGTGCCAGCGGACAGGACTCCTACGAGCAGTACTTC. The encoded protein is CASGQDSYEQYF.

This rearrangement joins TRBV12-3 or TRBV12-4 to TRBJ1-2; tentatively, D is TRBD1 (5 bases). V was shortened by 4 bases and J by 7 bases, with 13 bases between the two germline ends. The CDR3 length is 13 residues. CDR3 sequence: CASSSTSGVGYTF. DNA for the CDR3: TGTGCCAGCAGTTCTACGTCGGGGGTTGGCTACACCTTC.

The V call is TRBV5-1, the J call TRBJ1-1, with D maybe TRBD1 (6 bases). Trimming shortened V by 3 bases and J by 8 bases, and 17 bases separated the two germline ends. The CDR3 totals 14 residues. Germline V gives CDR1 SGHRS, CDR2 YFSETQ. The CDR3 nucleotides read TGCGCCAGCAGCTCCGGGACAAAACAGGAGGAAGCTTTCTTT. This codes for CASSSGTKQEEAFF.

V is TRBV18 and J is TRBJ1-1; possibly TRBD1 for D (6 bases). The V end lost 2 bases, the J end lost 6 bases, and 10 bases lay between the germline ends. Per the germline V gene, CDR1 is KGHSH and CDR2 is LQKENI. The CDR3 has 13 amino acids. CDR3 sequence (DNA): TGTGCCAGCTCACCAGCAGGGGACGCTGAAGCTTTCTTT. Translation: CASSPAGDAEAFF.

The rearrangement links TRBV14 to TRBJ1-2; no clear D. The ends were cut back, 3 bases at V and 0 bases at J, with 14 bases in the middle. The CDR3 consists of 16 residues. Germline-derived CDR1 and CDR2 are SGHDN and FVKESK. CDR3 sequence: CASSQIPLGPNYGYTF. For the CDR3, the DNA is TGTGCCAGCAGCCAGATACCCCTAGGCCCTAACTATGGCTACACCTTC.

The CDR3 DNA follows: TGTGCCTGGGGGACCGGAGGGACTGAAGCTTTCTTT. This sequence encodes CAWGTGGTEAFF. The chain recombines TRBV30 with TRBJ1-1, with D tentatively TRBD1 (5 bases). Germline CDR1 is GTSNPN and CDR2 is SVGIG (reference sequence). The CDR3 spans 12 residues. The V and J ends lost 5 bases and 5 bases respectively, with 12 bases between them.

V is TRBV18 and J is TRBJ1-1, with a weak D call TRBD1 (6 bases). Germline lookup yields CDR1 KGHSH and CDR2 LQKENI. V gave up 0 bases and J gave up 1 base, with 6 bases separating them. The CDR3 loop spans 14 amino acids. CDR3 loop: CASSPPGQNTEAFF. CDR3 nucleotide sequence: TGTGCCAGCTCACCACCGGGACAGAACACTGAAGCTTTCTTT.

The genes are TRBV27 and TRBJ1-2; D gene uncertain. The length of the CDR3 is 14 residues. CDR1 MNHEY and CDR2 SMNVEV come from the germline V gene (reference sequence). Trimming pared 4 bases from V and 8 bases from J, leaving 17 bases between. CDR3 loop: CASSSLQAIRGYTF. CDR3 in DNA: TGTGCCAGCAGTTCCCTTCAGGCTATTAGGGGCTACACCTTC.

The chain employs TRBV9 and TRBJ1-4; the D is unclear. The ends were cut back, 3 bases at V and 8 bases at J, with 14 bases in the middle. Germline V gene lookup returns CDR1 SGDLS and CDR2 YYNGEE. This CDR3 region has 14 residues. The CDR3 nucleotides read TGTGCCAGCAGCGGGGCCGGAACGGGAGAAAAACTGTTTTTT. Its protein is CASSGAGTGEKLFF.

The chain uses TRBV4-1 and TRBJ1-2, with no clear D. Looked up from germline, CDR1 is MGHRA and CDR2 is YSYEKL. This CDR3 has 15 amino acids. The V and J ends lost 3 bases and 3 bases respectively, with 14 bases between them. The CDR3 sequence is CASSQATVVDYGYTF. The CDR3 DNA sequence: TGCGCCAGCAGCCAGGCCACAGTTGTAGACTATGGCTACACCTTC.

The V gene is TRBV5-6, the J gene TRBJ1-3, with D maybe TRBD1 (5 bases). The CDR3 totals 15 residues. V gave up 0 bases and J gave up 5 bases, with 12 bases separating them. Looked up from germline, CDR1 is SGHDT and CDR2 is YYEEEE. CDR3 nucleotides: TGTGCCAGCAGCTTGGGTACAGGAAGCAGAAACACCATATATTTT. The encoded protein is CASSLGTGSRNTIYF.

The V and J genes are TRBV3-1 (or the pseudogene TRBV3-2) and TRBJ2-7; D possibly corresponds to TRBD2 (6 bases). V was clipped by 0 bases and J by 7 bases, with 13 bases between them. There are 14 residues in the CDR3. Per the germline V gene, CDR1 is LGHDT and CDR2 is YNNKEL (reference sequence). The CDR3 nucleotides are TGTGCCAGCAGCCAAGACCCCGGGGGTCGGGAGCAGTACTTC. Translating it yields CASSQDPGGREQYF.

This sequence joins TRBV7-9 and TRBJ1-1; 9 positions agree with TRBD1. The CDR3 is 14 amino acids. Germline CDR1 reads SEHNR; CDR2 reads FQNEAQ (reference sequence). Losses at the gene ends were 2 bases for V and 6 bases for J; bases not matched to a gene: 4. CDR3 sequence (DNA): TGTGCCAGCAGCTTACGGGACAGGGACTCTGAAGCTTTCTTT. Protein sequence: CASSLRDRDSEAFF.

The chain carries TRBV19 and TRBJ1-2; TRBD1 matches 7 bases. The CDR3 covers 12 residues. Germline CDR1 and CDR2: LNHDA and SQIVND (reference sequence). J lost 2 bases, V lost 8 bases, and 2 bases had no gene match. In nucleotides, the CDR3 is TGTGCCAGTCTGGGACAGAACTATGGCTACACCTTC. It translates to CASLGQNYGYTF. The whole variable domain, remainder taken from reference TRBV19 and TRBJ1-2, is DGGITQSPKYLFRKEGQNVTLSCEQNLNHDAMYWYRQDPGQGLRLIYYSQIVNDFQKGDIAEGYSVSREKKESFPLTVTSAQKNPTAFYLCASLGQNYGYTFGSGTRLTVV.

The gene calls are TRBV3-1 (or the pseudogene TRBV3-2) and TRBJ2-1; 7 nucleotides align to TRBD1. This CDR3 has 13 amino acids. Germline V gene sequence: CDR1 LGHDT, CDR2 YNNKEL (reference sequence). V trimming: 3 bases; J trimming: 9 bases; junction bases outside the gene matches: 5. The CDR3 bases are TGTGCCAGCAGCCAGGGGACAGTTGGTGAGCAGTTCTTC. Translation gives CASSQGTVGEQFF.

This clone was recorded a few times. V usage is TRBV30 and J usage is TRBJ2-3; 9 bases match TRBD2. CDR1 is GTSNPN and CDR2 is SVGIG in the germline V gene (reference sequence). Unmatched junction bases numbered 1, after V lost 1 base and J lost 5 bases. CDR3 size: 13 residues. This CDR3 reads CAWSASGEDTQYF. CDR3 DNA: TGTGCCTGGAGTGCTAGCGGGGAAGATACGCAGTATTTT.

The chain links TRBV19 to TRBJ2-7; a possible D gene is TRBD1 (5 bases). Germline V gene data show CDR1 as LNHDA and CDR2 as SQIVND (reference sequence). The ends were cut back, 4 bases at V and 2 bases at J, with 9 bases in the middle. There are 13 residues in the CDR3. The CDR3 loop is CASSSQGAYEQYF. CDR3 DNA sequence: TGTGCCAGTAGTAGTCAAGGGGCCTACGAGCAGTACTTC.